Given below is one T cell receptor beta chain in context. Its target is unknown. The PCR used 60 Vbeta and 13 Jbeta primers. Measured with immunoSEQ multiplex PCR; TCRdb has only the in-frame clones, and not every one. The table shows fewer than 250,000 clones, with 87% occurring only once. Germline CDR1 and CDR2: MNHNY and SVGAGI (reference sequence). V was trimmed by 7 bases and J by 7 bases, leaving 17 bases between them. The CDR3 has 13 residues. This specimen comes from a study of cytomegalovirus exposure and HLA in healthy donors. The study's findings and limits: In a later analysis, HLA-associated beta chains showed higher expansion and lower generation probabilities than comparable chains. Per a later analysis, 18,000 or so TCR beta sequences showed association with HLA alleles at 0.05 false discovery rate.

What was sequenced was PBMCs. The receptor was derived from a man aged 25 to 40 in good health and CMV-seronegative. The chain employs TRBV6-6 and TRBJ2-7; maybe TRBD1 (5 bases). DNA of the CDR3: TGTGCCAGCACCTACCAGGGTTTGGGGGAGCAGTACTTC. Its protein is CASTYQGLGEQYF.